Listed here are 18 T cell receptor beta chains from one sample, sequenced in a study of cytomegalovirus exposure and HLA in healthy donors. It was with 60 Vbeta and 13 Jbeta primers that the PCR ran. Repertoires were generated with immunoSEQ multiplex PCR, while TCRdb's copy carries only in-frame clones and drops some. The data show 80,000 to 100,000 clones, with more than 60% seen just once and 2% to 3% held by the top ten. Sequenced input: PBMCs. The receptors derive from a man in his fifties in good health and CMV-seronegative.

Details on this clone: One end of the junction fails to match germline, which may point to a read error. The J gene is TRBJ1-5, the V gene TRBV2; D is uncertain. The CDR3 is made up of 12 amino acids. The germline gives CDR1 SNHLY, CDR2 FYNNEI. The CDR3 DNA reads TGTGCCAGCAGTGAATCGAGGGATAAATTACTTTTT. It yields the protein CASSESRDKLLF. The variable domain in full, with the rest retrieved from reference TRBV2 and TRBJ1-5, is EPEVTQTPSHQVTQMGQEVILRCVPISNHLYFYWYRQILGQKVEFLVSFYNNEISEKSEIFDDQFSVERPDGSNFTLKIRSTKLEDSAMYFCASSESRDKLLFGDGTRLSIL.

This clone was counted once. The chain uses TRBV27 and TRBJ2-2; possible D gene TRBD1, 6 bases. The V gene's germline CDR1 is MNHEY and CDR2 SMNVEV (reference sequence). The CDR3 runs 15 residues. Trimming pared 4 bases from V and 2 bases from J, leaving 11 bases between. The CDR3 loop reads CASSWRQANTGELFF. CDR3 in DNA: TGTGCCAGCAGTTGGAGACAGGCTAACACCGGGGAGCTGTTTTTT.

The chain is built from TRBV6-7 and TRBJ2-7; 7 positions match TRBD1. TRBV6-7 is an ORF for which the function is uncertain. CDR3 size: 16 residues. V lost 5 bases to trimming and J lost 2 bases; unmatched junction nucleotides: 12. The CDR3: CASSQKGAGPTYEQYF. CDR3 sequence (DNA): TGTGCCAGCAGTCAAAAGGGGGCAGGACCAACCTACGAGCAGTACTTC.

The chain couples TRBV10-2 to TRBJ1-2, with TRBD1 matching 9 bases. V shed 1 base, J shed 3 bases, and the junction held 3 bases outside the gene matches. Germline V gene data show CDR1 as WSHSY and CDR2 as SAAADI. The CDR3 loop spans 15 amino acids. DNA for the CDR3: TGCGCCAGCAGTGAGTTGGGACAGGGTTACTATGGCTACACCTTC. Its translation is CASSELGQGYYGYTF.

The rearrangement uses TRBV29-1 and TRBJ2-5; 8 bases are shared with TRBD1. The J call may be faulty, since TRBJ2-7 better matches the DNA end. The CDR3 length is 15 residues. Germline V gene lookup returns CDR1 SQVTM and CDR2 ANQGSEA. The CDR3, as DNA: TGCAGCGTTGAAGCGGGGGCCAGGGGGCAATACGAGCAGTACTTC. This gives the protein CSVEAGARGQYEQYF.

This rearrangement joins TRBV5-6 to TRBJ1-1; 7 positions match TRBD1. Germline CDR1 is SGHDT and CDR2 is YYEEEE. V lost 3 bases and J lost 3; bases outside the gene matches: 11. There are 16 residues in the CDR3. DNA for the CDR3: TGTGCCAGCAGCTCCCAAAATCCGGGACAGTACACTGAAGCTTTCTTT. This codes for CASSSQNPGQYTEAFF.

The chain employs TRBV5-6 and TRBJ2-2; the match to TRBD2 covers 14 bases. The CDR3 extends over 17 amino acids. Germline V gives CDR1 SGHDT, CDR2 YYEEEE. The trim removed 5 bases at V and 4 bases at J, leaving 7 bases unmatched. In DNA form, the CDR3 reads TGTGCCAGCAGGACGGGACTAGCGGGGGAACCCACCGGGGAGCTGTTTTTT. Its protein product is CASRTGLAGEPTGELFF.

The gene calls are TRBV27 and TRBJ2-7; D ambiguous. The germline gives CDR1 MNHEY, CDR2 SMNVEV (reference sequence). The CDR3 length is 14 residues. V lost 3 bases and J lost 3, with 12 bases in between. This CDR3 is CASSLKTSFYEQYF. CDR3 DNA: TGTGCCAGCAGTTTGAAGACATCTTTCTACGAGCAGTACTTC.

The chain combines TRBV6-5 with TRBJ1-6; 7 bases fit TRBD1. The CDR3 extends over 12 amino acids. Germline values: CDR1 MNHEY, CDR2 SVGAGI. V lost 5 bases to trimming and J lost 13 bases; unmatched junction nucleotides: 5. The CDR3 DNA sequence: TGTGCCAGCAGTGAAGCCAGGGGGCCCCTCCACTTT. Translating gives CASSEARGPLHF.

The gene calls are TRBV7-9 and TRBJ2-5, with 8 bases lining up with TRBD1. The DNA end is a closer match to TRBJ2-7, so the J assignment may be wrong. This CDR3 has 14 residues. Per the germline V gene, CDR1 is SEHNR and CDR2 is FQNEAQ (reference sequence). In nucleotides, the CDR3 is TGTGCCAGCAGCGGACAGGGAGAAGGCTACGAGCAGTACTTC. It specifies CASSGQGEGYEQYF.

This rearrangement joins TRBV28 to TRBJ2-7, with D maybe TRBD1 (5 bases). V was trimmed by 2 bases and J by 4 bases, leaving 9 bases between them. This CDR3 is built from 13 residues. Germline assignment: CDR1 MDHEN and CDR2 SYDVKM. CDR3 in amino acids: CASSLPGLYEQYF. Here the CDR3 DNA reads TGTGCCAGCAGTTTACCAGGGCTATACGAGCAGTACTTC.

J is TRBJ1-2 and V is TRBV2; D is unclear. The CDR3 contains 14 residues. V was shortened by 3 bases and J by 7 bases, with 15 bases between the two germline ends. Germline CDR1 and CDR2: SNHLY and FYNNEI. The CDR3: CASSDPDRVGGYTF. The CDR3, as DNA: TGTGCCAGCAGTGACCCAGACCGGGTGGGTGGCTACACCTTC.

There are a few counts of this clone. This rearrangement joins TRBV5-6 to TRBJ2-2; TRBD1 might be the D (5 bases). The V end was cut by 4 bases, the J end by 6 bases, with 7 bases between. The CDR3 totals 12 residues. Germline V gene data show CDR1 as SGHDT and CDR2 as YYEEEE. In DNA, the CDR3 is TGTGCCAGCAGCGAAGGGGCCGGGGAGCTGTTTTTT. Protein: CASSEGAGELFF.

The CDR3 DNA is TGCGCCAGCAGCCACGGACAGGGGGCGCGATACGAGCAGTACTTC. This translates into CASSHGQGARYEQYF. The chain carries TRBV5-1 and TRBJ2-7, with 11 bases identical to TRBD1. CDR1 SGHRS and CDR2 YFSETQ come from the germline V gene. The CDR3 totals 15 residues. After removal of 4 bases from V and 4 bases from J, the junction contained 7 bases not matched to a gene.

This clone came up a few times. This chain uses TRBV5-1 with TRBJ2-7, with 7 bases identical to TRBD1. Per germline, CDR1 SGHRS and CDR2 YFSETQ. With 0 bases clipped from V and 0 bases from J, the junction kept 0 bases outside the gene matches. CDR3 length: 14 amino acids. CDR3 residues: CASSLGDSSYEQYF. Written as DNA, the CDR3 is TGCGCCAGCAGCTTGGGGGACAGCTCCTACGAGCAGTACTTC.

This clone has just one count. DNA for the CDR3: TGTGCCAGCAGCCAAGTGGGGGGTAAACGGGGTCTCACCGGGGAGCTGTTTTTT. This sequence encodes CASSQVGGKRGLTGELFF. The chain links TRBV14 to TRBJ2-2; possible D gene TRBD2, 6 bases. The germline V and J ends were trimmed by 1 base and 4 bases, with 19 bases remaining between them. Germline CDR1 and CDR2: SGHDN and FVKESK. The CDR3 sequence is 18 residues long.

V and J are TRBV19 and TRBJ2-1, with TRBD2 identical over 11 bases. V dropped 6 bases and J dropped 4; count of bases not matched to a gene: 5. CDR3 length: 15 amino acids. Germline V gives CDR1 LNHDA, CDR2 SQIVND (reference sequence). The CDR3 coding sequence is TGTGCCAGTAGCCGTACTAGCGGGGGTTACAATGAGCAGTTCTTC. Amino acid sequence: CASSRTSGGYNEQFF.

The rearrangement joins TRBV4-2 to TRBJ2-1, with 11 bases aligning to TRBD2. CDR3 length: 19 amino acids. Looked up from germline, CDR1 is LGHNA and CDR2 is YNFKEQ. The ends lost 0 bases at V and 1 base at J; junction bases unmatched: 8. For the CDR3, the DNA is TGTGCCAGCAGCCAAGATAGCCTAGCGGGGGGCCGATCCTACAATGAGCAGTTCTTC. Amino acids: CASSQDSLAGGRSYNEQFF.